The rows below give T cell receptor beta chains drawn from one sample of a study of CD8 T cells in Susac syndrome. From the immunoSEQ multiplex PCR reads, TCRdb called clonotypes with MiXCR, one entry per CDR3 protein. The sample carries approximately 190,000 distinct CDR3 sequences, more than 90% recorded once. Sequenced material: CD4+ T cells from PBMCs. These receptors originate from a human donor with Susac syndrome. Both conserved end residues are part of each CDR3. Fields, in order: CDR3 length, V gene, CDR3 protein.

>16|TRBV21-1
CASSPEGGSPAYEQYF
>15|TRBV2
CASSDLWDRDYGYTF
>12|TRBV7-2
CASSLGADTIYF
>14|TRBV28
CASSELQGFSEAFF
>13|TRBV30
CAWSSGMNTEAFF
>15|TRBV7-3
CASSTESSYNSPLHF
>16|TRBV5-1
CASRVRGGILNTEAFF
>16|TRBV4-1
CASSQDIGPSLGPQHF
>12|TRBV29-1
CSVIDGSYEQYF
>15|TRBV3-1
CASSHLAGNTDTQYF
>15|TRBV7-8
CASSLTGTLYQPQHF
>16|TRBV3-1
CASSQAALAGSNEQFF
>16|TRBV7-3
CASSLMTGFGSTEAFF
>14|TRBV7-2
CASSRGGRGETQYF
>12|TRBV7-2
CASSLLVGEQFF
>14|TRBV12-3/TRBV12-4
CASSLAGIHNEQFF
>14|TRBV20-1
CSASLAGYTDTQYF
>15|TRBV30
CAWSVNRNGYNEQFF
>15|TRBV5-1
CASSRKDPPGNTIYF
>16|TRBV9
CASSITSGGNTDTQYF
>20|TRBV3-1
CASSQDPRTSGGASTDTQYF
>13|TRBV30
CAWSSRGGSPLHF
>15|TRBV18
CASSPVSGSTDTQYF
>15|TRBV6-1
CASRATGFRDQPQHF
>15|TRBV5-1
CASSLGGALNNEQFF
>12|TRBV29-1
CSVDPGIYGYTF
>14|TRBV14
CASSNTGLDAEAFF
>14|TRBV3-1
CASSQVRGDTEAFF
>15|TRBV18
CASSPGGSRLETQYF
>14|TRBV7-8
CASSLGGLISPLHF
>12|TRBV27
CASSLRAGPAFF
>13|TRBV2
CASSDGRNYGYTF
>11|TRBV10-3
CAIRGEVAAFF
>12|TRBV20-1
CSAQLQGFGYTF
>13|TRBV6-6
CASSYPGVYEQYF
>15|TRBV20-1
CSARDRGGSGNTIYF
>14|TRBV29-1
CSVDGTSGGNEQFF
>14|TRBV12-3/TRBV12-4
CASSFARGPYEQYF